This TCR beta chain was recorded in a study of blood T cell repertoires in COVID-19. The junction had 2 bases not matched to a gene; V was cut back by 5 bases and J by 0 bases. CDR3 length: 14 amino acids. Germline values: CDR1 MNHEY, CDR2 SVGEGT. The table came from immunoSEQ multiplex PCR; TCRdb's copy has only in-frame clones and leaves some out. The data contain under 40,000 clones, roughly 85% of them singletons. This sequence joins TRBV6-2 or TRBV6-3 and TRBJ1-1, with 8 bases identical to TRBD1. Specimen: peripheral blood. This receptor was taken from a human donor with acute or convalescent COVID-19. The donor label of this sample is uncertain. The CDR3 here is CASSRDRLNTEAFF. The CDR3 DNA follows: TGTGCCAGCAGTCGGGACAGGCTGAACACTGAAGCTTTCTTT.